The entry below gives a single TCR beta chain sequence along with its context. Its antigen remains unidentified. CDR1 is MNHNS and CDR2 is SASEGT in the germline V gene. The CDR3 has 15 amino acids. V shed 1 base and J shed 9 bases, with 17 bases lying between them. Sequence data for DNA of cultured CD4+ T cells were generated by the Oncomine TCR Beta short-read assay. Researchers extracted genomic DNA from CD4+ T cells that had been cultured. TCRdb independently ran MiXCR on the PCR reads; one entry per CDR3 protein. Among more than 6,500 distinct CDR3 sequences listed, 73% were seen once. This entry belongs to a study of vaccination and CD4 T cells after COVID-19. Study background: For control cultures, the treatment was a CEFX pool, an HIV-1 Nef pool, or no peptide.

Treatment denoted: approximately nine-day PBMC culture with coronavirus spike peptide pools or control peptides (ViraFEST assay). ViraFEST sequenced TCRs after peptide-pool expansion of antigen-specific T cells. The study's findings and limits: Convalescent patients gained a median around 87% of their reactive clones only post-vaccination.

This clonotype originated in a human donor who had recovered from COVID-19. Material for sequencing was CD4+ T cells from blood, cultured in vitro. The genes are TRBV6-1 and TRBJ2-3; D is perhaps TRBD1 or TRBD2 (6 bases each). In nucleotides, the CDR3 is TGTGCCAGCAGTGAAGGTGGGTCCGGGGGCGAAACGCAGTATTTT. This codes for CASSEGGSGGETQYF.